This T cell receptor (beta chain) comes out of a study of T cells after yellow fever vaccination. CDR1 is SGHRS, CDR2 YFSETQ, per germline. V was pared by 4 bases and J by 5 bases, with 13 bases between. The CDR3 sequence is 14 residues long. Using its own MiXCR run on the 5' RACE reads, TCRdb lists one record per CDR3 protein. The sample shows approximately 550,000 distinct CDR3 sequences, 15% to 20% of them seen only once. The chain carries TRBV5-1 and TRBJ2-1; D is undetermined. The clonotype comes from a man aged 30 to 39 who received the YFV17D yellow fever vaccine. The material was PBMCs, obtained 15 days after the yellow fever booster vaccination. In nucleotides, the CDR3 is TGCGCCAGCAGCGAGCAGGTGGAACACAATGAGCAGTTCTTC. This sequence encodes CASSEQVEHNEQFF. Using reference TRBV5-1 and TRBJ2-1 for the parts outside the CDR3, the full variable domain is KAGVTQTPRYLIKTRGQQVTLSCSPISGHRSVSWYQQTPGQGLQFLFEYFSETQRNKGNFPGRFSGRQFSNSRSEMNVSTLELGDSALYLCASSEQVEHNEQFFGPGTRLTVL.